This T cell receptor beta chain emerged from a study of shared clonotypes between healthy human individuals. The overall study: There were three CD4 naive, three CD4 memory, two CD8 naive and one CD8 memory plates per donor.

Comment on this clone: Its antigen remains unidentified. Other DNA variants within this sample encode the same CDR3.

Study-wide points: It was the non-shared clonotypes that had lower generation probabilities than clonotypes shared by all four donors. Only blood was sampled; tissue repertoires likely differ.

The repertoire was sequenced with immunoSEQ multiplex PCR; TCRdb's copy has only in-frame clones and lacks some. The sample records about 2.4 million clones, approximately 94% being singletons. From germline, CDR1 is KGHSH and CDR2 LQKENI. This CDR3 has 16 amino acids. Trimming at V came to 3 bases and at J to 2 bases, leaving 6 bases not matched to a gene. The healthy adult donors were HIV-negative and reported no recent acute infections or vaccinations. Source material: naive CD4+ T cells from PBMCs. Subset noted: CD45RA+ positively selected. This receptor was taken from a man between 18 and 35 years old in good health. Some clones in this sample may be carry-over from other donors' samples. This chain uses TRBV18 with TRBJ2-7; 11 positions match TRBD2. The CDR3 DNA sequence: TGTGCCAGCTCACCGCCCGGGACTAGCGGAACCTACGAGCAGTACTTC. Translation gives CASSPPGTSGTYEQYF.